The clone carrying this T cell receptor (beta chain) occurred a few times. What it binds is not known. This sample was taken from a study of early T cells in non-severe SARS-CoV-2 infection. For the study at large: From unsorted whole blood, bulk RNA was sequenced, and the chains remained unpaired. Whole-study results and caveats: Matches to VDJdb favored anti-spike CD8 responses and missed private and CD4 specificities.

Germline V gives CDR1 SGHTA, CDR2 FQGNSA. There are 16 residues in the CDR3. Trimming removed 7 bases from V and 1 base from J; junction bases left unmatched: 11. Tagging with unique molecular identifiers was applied to individual cDNA molecules. TCRdb re-called the 5' RACE reads through MiXCR, storing one row per CDR3 protein. The sample shows about 44,000 distinct CDR3 sequences, about 25% of them seen only once. The specimen comprised whole blood, sampled at baseline. The receptor comes from an adult who was a healthcare worker with PCR-confirmed SARS-CoV-2 infection or an uninfected control (not recorded which). This chain uses TRBV7-2 with TRBJ2-3; TRBD2 agrees at 7 bases. CDR3 coding DNA: TGTGCCAGCATCCCCGGTGGCGGGGGTGGCACAGATACGCAGTATTTT. This gives the protein CASIPGGGGGTDTQYF. Full variable domain (rest looked up from reference TRBV7-2 and TRBJ2-3): GAGVSQSPSNKVTEKGKDVELRCDPISGHTALYWYRQSLGQGLEFLIYFQGNSAPDKSGLPSDRFSAERTGGSVSTLTIQRTQQEDSAVYLCASIPGGGGGTDTQYFGPGTRLTVL.